This note documents a single TCR beta chain sequence. The antigen is undetermined. The V gene's germline CDR1 is SEHNR and CDR2 FQNEAQ (reference sequence). The CDR3 has 15 amino acids. Trimming removed 3 bases from V and 6 bases from J; junction bases left unmatched: 8. The second PCR ran about 6 to 11 cycles with a sample-barcoded 5' primer and J-beta primers. The template-switch adaptor, which had 12 random nucleotides, put a tag on each cDNA molecule. Each CDR3 protein gets one entry after TCRdb re-called the 5' RACE reads with MiXCR. There are approximately 1.5 million distinct CDR3 sequences in the sample; about 35% occur only once, and about 11% lies in the top ten. The data are from a study of blood T cells in healthy people across ages. Notes on the study in general: Naive T cell percentage showed a strong correlation with the diversity of TCR beta. A roughly linear age-dependent decrease characterized TCR beta diversity per million T cells.

This sequence was found in a woman between 25 and 40 years old in good health. Sequencing was done on a sample of blood. The chain recombines TRBV7-9 with TRBJ1-5, with 7 positions matching TRBD1. Here the CDR3 reads CASSLGQGVGQPQHF. CDR3 coding DNA: TGTGCCAGCAGCTTGGGGCAGGGGGTTGGTCAGCCCCAGCATTTT.